The T cell receptor beta chain under discussion was sequenced for a study of blood T cell repertoires in COVID-19. Study-wide background: Some COVID-19 samples were acute and others convalescent; all came from the United States, Italy and Spain. Sources were T cells, B-cell-depleted T cells, or PBMCs; the material itself was cDNA or gDNA.

V was clipped by 2 bases and J by 4 bases; unmatched bases: 8. The CDR3 loop spans 16 amino acids. The germline V gene encodes CDR1 SGHAT and CDR2 FQNNGV. This clone was detected only once. Original processing methods: Amplification of reference gene primers provided the estimated nucleated cell counts. The method was immunoSEQ multiplex PCR; TCRdb's version includes in-frame clones alone and lacks a portion of them. The V and J calls and clone size come from that table; D and trimming were worked out from the DNA. The data contain 250,000 to 400,000 clones, roughly 88% of them seen just once; the ten biggest clones take up 1.5% to 2%. Seattle cases were enrolled at active infection and followed longitudinally.

The sequence came from a young woman with COVID-19, enrolled during active disease. The rearrangement joins TRBV11-2 to TRBJ1-2, with TRBD1 matching over 9 bases. Sequenced input: peripheral blood. The CDR3 region is CASSLFGDRALYGYTF. CDR3 DNA: TGTGCCAGCAGCTTATTTGGGGACAGGGCACTCTATGGCTACACCTTC.